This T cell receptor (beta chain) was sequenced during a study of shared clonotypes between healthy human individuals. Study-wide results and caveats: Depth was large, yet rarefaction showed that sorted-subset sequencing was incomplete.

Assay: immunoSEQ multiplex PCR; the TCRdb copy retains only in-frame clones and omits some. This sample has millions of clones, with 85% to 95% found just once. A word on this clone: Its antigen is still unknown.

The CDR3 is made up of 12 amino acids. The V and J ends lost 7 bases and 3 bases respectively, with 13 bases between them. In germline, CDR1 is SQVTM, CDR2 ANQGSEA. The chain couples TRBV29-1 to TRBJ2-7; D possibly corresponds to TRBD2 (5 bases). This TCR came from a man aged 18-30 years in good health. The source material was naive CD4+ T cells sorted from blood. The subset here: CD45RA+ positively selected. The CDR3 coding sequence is TGCAGCGCCTTCGGACTGATCTACGAGCAGTACTTC. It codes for CSAFGLIYEQYF.